This T cell receptor (beta chain) was sequenced during a study of T cells in Graves' hyperthyroidism and ophthalmopathy. Subjects with ophthalmopathy showed a Clinical Activity Score no lower than 3, a NOSPECS grade no lower than 4, and a duration shorter than 3 months. V was pared by 3 bases and J by 3 bases, with 13 bases of the junction left unmatched. Germline CDR1 reads MNHEY; CDR2 reads SVGEGT. CDR3 length: 18 residues. Using RNA transcripts as the source, TCR beta CDR3 regions were amplified. A set of HTBI primers served as the primers for a first-round RT-PCR of the TCR CDR3. TCRdb recomputed calls from the multiplex PCR reads with MiXCR, one row per CDR3 protein. The sample gives fewer than 750,000 distinct CDR3 sequences, around 15% of which show up once; roughly 4.5% is in the top ten. This clonotype appeared many times.

The V gene is TRBV6-2 or TRBV6-3, the J gene TRBJ2-7, with 11 bases fitting TRBD2. Sequencing was performed on blood. The sequence was collected from a woman in her thirties or forties with Graves' ophthalmopathy. The CDR3 reads CASSYSVRGTSGIYEQYF. DNA for the CDR3: TGTGCCAGCAGTTATAGTGTAAGGGGGACTAGCGGAATCTACGAGCAGTACTTC.